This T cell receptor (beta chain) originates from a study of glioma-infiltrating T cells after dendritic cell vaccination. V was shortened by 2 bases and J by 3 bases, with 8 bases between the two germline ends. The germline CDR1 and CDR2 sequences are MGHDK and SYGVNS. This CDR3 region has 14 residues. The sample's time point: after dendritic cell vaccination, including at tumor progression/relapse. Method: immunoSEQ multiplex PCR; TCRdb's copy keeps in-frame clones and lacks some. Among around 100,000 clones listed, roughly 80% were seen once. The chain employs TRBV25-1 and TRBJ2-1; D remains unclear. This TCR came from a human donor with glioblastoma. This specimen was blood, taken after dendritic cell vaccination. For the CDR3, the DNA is TGTGCCAGCAGTGAAATACAGAACTACAATGAGCAGTTCTTC. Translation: CASSEIQNYNEQFF. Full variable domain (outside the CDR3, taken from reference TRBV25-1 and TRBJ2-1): EADIYQTPRYLVIGTGKKITLECSQTMGHDKMYWYQQDPGMELHLIHYSYGVNSTEKGDLSSESTVSRIRTEHFPLTLESARPSHTSQYLCASSEIQNYNEQFFGPGTRLTVL.